These T cell receptor beta chains were read from a single sample in a study of early T cells in non-severe SARS-CoV-2 infection. TCRdb fed the 5' RACE reads into MiXCR, producing one record per CDR3 protein. The sample lists 60,000 to 75,000 distinct CDR3 sequences; 3.5% to 6% were seen once. Sequencing used whole blood, obtained at baseline. The receptors here all came from an adult who was a healthcare worker with PCR-confirmed SARS-CoV-2 infection or an uninfected control (not recorded which). The donor label of this sample is uncertain. Both conserved end residues are part of each CDR3. The D gene is left open where the match is weak. Clone size is shown for a subset of rows, as once, few, many or a class of expanded clone.

CASLLAGGTNIQYF TGTGCCAGCCTACTAGCGGGGGGGACCAACATTCAGTACTTC - TRBJ2-4 TRBV21-1 14 -
CASSYLVGGPRETQYF TGTGCCAGCAGCTACCTTGTTGGGGGGCCCCGTGAGACCCAGTACTTC - TRBJ2-5 TRBV7-2 16 few
CASNRDKSKNIQYF TGTGCCAGTAACCGGGACAAGAGCAAAAACATTCAGTACTTC - TRBJ2-4 TRBV19 14 -
CASRDRAYSYEQYF TGTGCCAGCAGGGACAGAGCCTACTCCTACGAGCAGTACTTC - TRBJ2-7 TRBV28 14 many
CSAGAKGNEKLFF TGCAGTGCTGGGGCTAAGGGAAATGAAAAACTGTTTTTT - TRBJ1-4 TRBV20-1 13 many
CASSWTPKEKLFF TGTGCCAGCAGTTGGACACCGAAAGAAAAACTGTTTTTT - TRBJ1-4 TRBV12-3/TRBV12-4 13 many
CASSASPNAGGYTF TGTGCCAGCAGTGCCTCCCCGAACGCGGGTGGCTACACCTTC - TRBJ1-2 TRBV12-3/TRBV12-4 14 few
CASSFYRGTGQETQYF TGTGCCAGCAGCTTTTACAGGGGAACGGGACAAGAGACCCAGTACTTC TRBD1 TRBJ2-5 TRBV5-6 16 -
CSAPGGRPTGELFF TGCAGTGCTCCCGGCGGCAGACCCACCGGGGAGCTGTTTTTT - TRBJ2-2 TRBV20-1 14 -
CASSLSAGNNQPQHF TGTGCCAGCAGTTTATCAGCTGGAAACAATCAGCCCCAGCATTTT - TRBJ1-5 TRBV27 15 many
CAISEAGVYEQYF TGTGCCATCAGTGAGGCCGGGGTGTACGAGCAGTACTTC - TRBJ2-7 TRBV10-3 13 few
CASIKQGSDTQYF TGTGCCAGTATCAAACAGGGTTCAGATACGCAGTATTTT - TRBJ2-3 TRBV19 13 few
CASSLDVSSQTEQYF TGTGCCAGCAGCTTAGATGTTTCAAGCCAGACAGAGCAGTACTTC - TRBJ2-7 TRBV11-2 15 -
CASKGSGRARETQYF TGTGCCAGTAAGGGTTCAGGCCGCGCAAGAGAGACCCAGTACTTC - TRBJ2-5 TRBV19 15 few
CASSLDYQSTDTQYF TGCGCCAGCAGCTTGGACTACCAAAGCACAGATACGCAGTATTTT - TRBJ2-3 TRBV5-1 15 few
CSATGQGLDRGNQPQHF TGCAGTGCTACGGGACAGGGCCTAGACCGAGGCAATCAGCCCCAGCATTTT TRBD1 TRBJ1-5 TRBV20-1 17 large
CSARWGGPTDTQYF TGCAGTGCTAGATGGGGCGGACCCACAGATACGCAGTATTTT - TRBJ2-3 TRBV20-1 14 few
CASSQEETSGQETQYF TGCGCCAGCAGCCAAGAGGAGACTAGCGGCCAAGAGACCCAGTACTTC TRBD2 TRBJ2-5 TRBV4-3 16 many
CASSPRPTGIPTGELFF TGTGCCAGCTCACCACGCCCGACAGGCATACCGACCGGGGAGCTGTTTTTT - TRBJ2-2 TRBV18 17 -
CASSQDPISATYEQYF TGCGCCAGCAGCCAAGATCCCATCTCCGCTACCTACGAGCAGTACTTC - TRBJ2-7 TRBV4-1 16 -
CAISGRSGNTIYF TGTGCCATCAGTGGCCGGTCTGGAAACACCATATATTTT - TRBJ1-3 TRBV10-3 13 few
CASSSNRYQETQYF TGTGCCAGCAGTTCCAACCGGTACCAAGAGACCCAGTACTTC - TRBJ2-5 TRBV28 14 few
CASTVGTGETQYF TGCGCCAGCACGGTTGGGACGGGTGAGACCCAGTACTTC - TRBJ2-5 TRBV5-1 13 -
CASSTRLGNQPQHF TGTGCCAGCAGTACCCGCCTAGGTAATCAGCCCCAGCATTTT - TRBJ1-5 TRBV28 14 few
CASSYRDRGGDGYTF TGCGCCAGCAGCTACCGGGACAGGGGAGGGGATGGCTACACCTTC TRBD1 TRBJ1-2 TRBV4-3 15 many
CASTLDRSYGYTF TGTGCCAGCACCCTCGACAGGAGCTATGGCTACACCTTC - TRBJ1-2 TRBV2 13 few
CASSLYSTDTQYF TGTGCCAGCAGTTTATATAGCACAGATACGCAGTATTTT - TRBJ2-3 TRBV28 13 few
CASTRTALSTDTQYF TGTGCCAGCACGCGGACAGCCCTTAGCACAGATACGCAGTATTTT - TRBJ2-3 TRBV6-1 15 many
CASSEDGTAYNSPLHF TGTGCCAGCAGTGAAGACGGGACAGCCTATAATTCACCCCTCCACTTT TRBD1 TRBJ1-6 TRBV2 16 -
CASSPTSAAGNNEQFF TGTGCCAGCAGCCCGACTAGCGCGGCGGGAAACAATGAGCAGTTCTTC TRBD2 TRBJ2-1 TRBV9 16 -
CASSQDQHPQETQYF TGCGCCAGCAGCCAAGATCAACACCCCCAAGAGACCCAGTACTTC - TRBJ2-5 TRBV4-1 15 -
CASSFAGEETQYF TGTGCCAGCAGCTTCGCGGGGGAAGAGACCCAGTACTTC TRBD2 TRBJ2-5 TRBV5-4 13 few
CSVGQGRTNEKLFF TGCAGCGTTGGCCAGGGGAGGACTAATGAAAAACTGTTTTTT - TRBJ1-4 TRBV29-1 14 many
CASSQDFTSSYEQYF TGCGCCAGCAGCCAAGATTTTACGAGCTCCTACGAGCAGTACTTC - TRBJ2-7 TRBV4-3 15 few
CASTLGQGLNTEAFF TGTGCCAGCACCCTAGGACAGGGCTTAAATACTGAAGCTTTCTTT TRBD1 TRBJ1-1 TRBV7-6 15 few
CASRQRTINTGELFF TGTGCCAGCAGGCAAAGGACTATTAACACCGGGGAGCTGTTTTTT - TRBJ2-2 TRBV6-5 15 -
CASSYYGPSLASSGNTIYF TGTGCCAGCAGTTACTACGGCCCGAGTCTGGCTAGCTCTGGAAACACCATATATTTT - TRBJ1-3 TRBV6-5 19 many
CASSEGTGELFF TGTGCCAGCAGTGAAGGGACCGGGGAGCTGTTTTTT - TRBJ2-2 TRBV6-2/TRBV6-3 12 -
CASRDGTANTGELFF TGCGCCAGCAGGGACGGGACAGCGAACACCGGGGAGCTGTTTTTT TRBD1 TRBJ2-2 TRBV5-1 15 -
CASSQGLTGVTETQYF TGCGCCAGCAGCCAAGGTCTGACTGGGGTTACAGAGACCCAGTACTTC - TRBJ2-5 TRBV4-1 16 many
CASTPRQGVAGNTIYF TGTGCCAGCACCCCCAGACAGGGTGTGGCTGGAAACACCATATATTTT TRBD1 TRBJ1-3 TRBV6-6 16 few
CASSRAAGSGNTIYF TGTGCCAGCAGTAGGGCCGCGGGCTCTGGAAACACCATATATTTT - TRBJ1-3 TRBV6-5 15 many
CASCYRGLNTGELFF TGTGCCAGCTGCTACAGGGGTCTTAACACCGGGGAGCTGTTTTTT TRBD1 TRBJ2-2 TRBV2 15 many
CASSLGYAYNEQFF TGTGCCAGCAGTTTGGGTTACGCCTACAATGAGCAGTTCTTC - TRBJ2-1 TRBV12-3/TRBV12-4 14 many
CASSRTRGSEAFF TGTGCCAGCAGCCGTACCCGTGGGAGTGAAGCTTTCTTT - TRBJ1-1 TRBV14 13 many
CASRPWRGGLNTQYF TGTGCCAGCAGACCCTGGCGGGGGGGCCTAAATACGCAGTATTTT TRBD2 TRBJ2-3 TRBV11-1 15 few
CASSPDRARTDTQYF TGTGCCAGCAGTCCAGACAGGGCCCGCACAGATACGCAGTATTTT TRBD1 TRBJ2-3 TRBV12-3/TRBV12-4 15 many
CASSIMTGDNEQFF TGTGCCAGTAGTATAATGACGGGAGACAATGAGCAGTTCTTC - TRBJ2-1 TRBV19 14 -
CASNTGQNTEAFF TGTGCCAGTAATACGGGGCAGAACACTGAAGCTTTCTTT - TRBJ1-1 TRBV19 13 few